This TCR beta chain was found in a study of T cell repertoires in cytomegalovirus infection. Study overall: Public TCR beta signatures were indicative of both CMV infection and a matching HLA type.

TCRdb itself ran the reads through MiXCR, one entry per CDR3 protein. The sample records fewer than 25,000 distinct CDR3 sequences, approximately 24% being singletons. Germline-derived CDR1 and CDR2 are SGHDT and YYEEEE. J was trimmed by 1 base and V by 0 bases; bases with no gene match: 8. CDR3 length equals 17 residues. As regards this clonotype: Its antigen is currently unknown.

The V call is TRBV5-6, the J call TRBJ2-3; 7 bases line up with TRBD2. This TCR derives from a human donor in good health (CMV status not recorded). Some clones in this sample may be carry-over from other donors' samples. The sample here was CD8+ T cells from cultured PBMCs, taken from culture after CMV antigen stimulation. CDR3 in DNA: TGTGCCAGCAGCTTGGCCGGTCCGAGCGGGGGCACAGATACGCAGTATTTT. Its protein product is CASSLAGPSGGTDTQYF.